These 20 T cell receptor beta chains were sequenced from one sample in a study of CD8 T cells in Susac syndrome. A quantity of about 0.45 to 1 ug RNA underwent reverse transcription using random hexamers. A single record per CDR3 protein comes from TCRdb applying MiXCR to the immunoSEQ multiplex PCR reads. The sample has about 200,000 distinct CDR3 sequences; around 96% are singletons. Sequencing was performed on CD4+ T cells from PBMCs. The receptors originated from a human donor with multiple sclerosis.

This clonotype has only one observation. This sequence joins TRBV12-3 or TRBV12-4 and TRBJ2-7; no reliable D call. Trimming cost V 3 bases and J 2 bases, with 14 bases left between them. The CDR3 totals 15 residues. The CDR3 nucleotides read TGTGCCAGCAGTTTGACCCAGGCGGCCCCCTACGAGCAGTACTTC. Protein product: CASSLTQAAPYEQYF.

This chain connects TRBV6-1 to TRBJ2-7; tentatively, D is TRBD1 (5 bases). V dropped 8 bases and J dropped 3 bases, with 20 bases sitting between them. The length of the CDR3 is 15 residues. Germline V gene sequence: CDR1 MNHNS, CDR2 SASEGT. CDR3 protein: CASFTGPLLFYEQYF. The CDR3 region has the DNA TGTGCCAGCTTCACAGGCCCCTTACTATTCTACGAGCAGTACTTC.

A single count supports this clonotype. The chain employs TRBV29-1 and TRBJ2-3, with D tentatively TRBD1 (6 bases). Trimming took off 3 bases at V and 5 bases at J, with 12 bases between the two ends. CDR3 size: 13 residues. Germline assignment: CDR1 SQVTM and CDR2 ANQGSEA. The CDR3 DNA follows: TGCAGCGTTGATAGCAGGGGTCTAGATACGCAGTATTTT. Its translation is CSVDSRGLDTQYF.

The J gene is TRBJ2-7, the V gene TRBV3-1; D may be TRBD1 or TRBD2 (6 bases each). Germline CDR1 and CDR2: LGHDT and YNNKEL (reference sequence). The V end was cut by 2 bases, the J end by 5 bases, with 13 bases between. This CDR3 has 14 amino acids. CDR3 region: CASSQRGLTHEQYF. The CDR3 nucleotides read TGTGCCAGCAGCCAACGGGGGCTGACGCACGAGCAGTACTTC.

This clonotype has just one count. V is TRBV7-9 and J is TRBJ2-3; 8 nucleotides match TRBD2. CDR1 SEHNR and CDR2 FQNEAQ come from the germline V gene (reference sequence). With V trimmed by 5 bases and J by 2 bases, 3 bases remained unmatched. The CDR3 extends over 14 amino acids. CDR3 DNA sequence: TGTGCCAGCAGCCGGGAGGGGCACACAGATACGCAGTATTTT. Translated, it gives CASSREGHTDTQYF.

The gene calls are TRBV7-9 and TRBJ2-3, with D perhaps matching TRBD1 (6 bases). Germline CDR1 reads SEHNR; CDR2 reads FQNEAQ (reference sequence). The CDR3 is 14 residues long. The V gene lost 5 bases and the J gene lost 2 bases, with 11 bases spanning the gap. The CDR3 sequence: CASSRQVFTDTQYF. The CDR3 DNA reads as TGTGCCAGCAGCCGACAGGTTTTCACAGATACGCAGTATTTT. The full variable domain, rest sourced from reference TRBV7-9 and TRBJ2-3, is DTGVSQNPRHKITKRGQNVTFRCDPISEHNRLYWYRQTLGQGPEFLTYFQNEAQLEKSRLLSDRFSAERPKGSFSTLEIQRTEQGDSAMYLCASSRQVFTDTQYFGPGTRLTVL.

The V gene is TRBV18, the J gene TRBJ1-5; TRBD1 is a possible D gene (5 bases). Germline values: CDR1 KGHSH, CDR2 LQKENI. This CDR3 is built from 13 residues. V lost 5 bases and J 7 bases, leaving 12 bases between the germline ends. For the CDR3, the DNA is TGTGCCAGCTCATACGACAGAAACCAGCCCCAGCATTTT. Translation: CASSYDRNQPQHF. Variable domain in full (rest from reference TRBV18 and TRBJ1-5): NAGVMQNPRHLVRRRGQEARLRCSPMKGHSHVYWYRQLPEEGLKFMVYLQKENIIDESGMPKERFSAEFPKEGPSILRIQQVVRGDSAAYFCASSYDRNQPQHFGDGTRLSIL.

The chain joins TRBV12-3 or TRBV12-4 to TRBJ2-1; the match to TRBD1 covers 7 bases. Trimming removed 6 bases from V and 4 bases from J; junction bases left unmatched: 6. The CDR3 covers 14 residues. CDR3 bases: TGTGCCAGCAGAGCCAGACAGGGTTACAATGAGCAGTTCTTC. Protein product: CASRARQGYNEQFF.

This clonotype appeared once. This rearrangement joins TRBV29-1 to TRBJ2-7; unclear D gene. The CDR3 consists of 11 residues. Germline CDR1 reads SQVTM; CDR2 reads ANQGSEA. The CDR3 sequence is CGATRSYEQYF. CDR3 DNA: TGCGGAGCGACCCGCTCCTACGAGCAGTACTTC.

V gene TRBV5-4 combines with J gene TRBJ2-1; 11 bases agree with TRBD1. With V trimmed by 4 bases and J by 8 bases, 5 bases remained unmatched. The CDR3 runs to 14 residues. Germline CDR1 is SGHNT and CDR2 is YYREEE (reference sequence). In DNA form, the CDR3 reads TGTGCCAGCAGCGTGGGACAGGGGGGTCATGAGCAGTTCTTC. Its translation is CASSVGQGGHEQFF.

The chain carries TRBV19 and TRBJ2-2; D tentatively reads TRBD1 or TRBD2 (6 bases each). With 5 bases removed from V and 8 bases from J, the gap between germline ends came to 12 bases. The CDR3 consists of 13 residues. In germline, CDR1 is LNHDA, CDR2 SQIVND (reference sequence). CDR3 DNA: TGTGCCAGTAGTCGCTCGGGGGCAGGGGAGCTGTTTTTT. Protein sequence: CASSRSGAGELFF.

To note about this clonotype: Germline is not matched at one junction end, which may reflect a read error. This chain joins TRBV12-3 or TRBV12-4 and TRBJ1-3; D might be TRBD1 (6 bases). The CDR3 is made up of 14 amino acids. The CDR3: CAFSFTTGLATIYF. The CDR3 coding sequence is TGCGCGTTCTCTTTTACTACAGGGCTGGCGACCATATATTTT.

The V and J genes are TRBV24-1 and TRBJ2-7; D uncertain. The CDR3 is 13 amino acids. Per germline, CDR1 KGHDR and CDR2 SFDVKD. V lost 1 base to trimming and J lost 5 bases, with 8 bases between them. CDR3 protein: CATSDLGLDEQYF. CDR3 in DNA: TGTGCCACCAGTGATTTAGGCCTAGACGAGCAGTACTTC.

The rearrangement uses TRBV15 and TRBJ2-1; D gene ambiguous. Per germline, CDR1 LNHNV and CDR2 YYDKDF (reference sequence). This CDR3 has 13 residues. Deletions cut 3 bases from V and 5 bases from J, with 8 bases between. The CDR3 protein is CATSSTLDNEQFF. The CDR3 DNA reads TGTGCCACCAGCAGCACGCTCGACAATGAGCAGTTCTTC.

V gene TRBV12-3 or TRBV12-4 combines with J gene TRBJ2-3; D is unresolved. Trimming took 6 bases from V and 6 from J, leaving 13 bases between them. CDR3 size: 13 residues. The DNA of the CDR3 is TGTGCCAGCAGGTTCGGACGGTGGGATACGCAGTATTTT. Translating it yields CASRFGRWDTQYF.

The gene calls are TRBV19 and TRBJ2-1; 7 nucleotides line up with TRBD1. CDR3 length equals 14 residues. The germline gives CDR1 LNHDA, CDR2 SQIVND (reference sequence). J was trimmed by 7 bases and V by 9 bases; bases with no gene match: 12. The CDR3 sequence: CASADRTATNEQFF. The CDR3 coding sequence is TGTGCCAGCGCGGACAGGACGGCGACGAATGAGCAGTTCTTC.

The chain employs TRBV29-1 and TRBJ1-1; TRBD1 aligns across 8 bases. The CDR3 runs 13 residues. CDR1 is SQVTM, CDR2 ANQGSEA, per germline. V trimming: 6 bases; J trimming: 8 bases; junction bases outside the gene matches: 11. The CDR3 nucleotides are TGCAGCGTGGACAGGGTAGGGATTCCCGAAGCTTTCTTT. Translated: CSVDRVGIPEAFF.

This chain joins TRBV7-9 and TRBJ1-1; perhaps TRBD1 as D (5 bases). This CDR3 spans 14 amino acids. Trimming took 1 base from V and 2 from J, leaving 8 bases between them. The germline CDR1 and CDR2 sequences are SEHNR and FQNEAQ (reference sequence). DNA of the CDR3: TGTGCCAGCAGCTTAGGACAGAGTAACACTGAAGCTTTCTTT. Its protein product is CASSLGQSNTEAFF.

V gene TRBV18 combines with J gene TRBJ2-7; 11 nucleotides line up with TRBD2. Germline assignment: CDR1 KGHSH and CDR2 LQKENI. The CDR3 length is 15 residues. V trimming: 3 bases; J trimming: 0 bases; junction bases outside the gene matches: 1. The CDR3 DNA reads as TGTGCCAGCTCACCTGGACTAGCGGGCTCCTACGAGCAGTACTTC. Translating it yields CASSPGLAGSYEQYF.

The table lists this clonotype with a count of one. The chain carries TRBV5-1 and TRBJ2-7; 7 bases align to TRBD2. J gave up 2 bases and V 2 bases, and 4 bases lay outside the gene matches. This CDR3 contains 14 residues. Germline lookup yields CDR1 SGHRS and CDR2 YFSETQ. The CDR3 reads CASSFSGPTYEQYF. The CDR3 DNA follows: TGCGCCAGCAGCTTTAGCGGGCCCACCTACGAGCAGTACTTC.